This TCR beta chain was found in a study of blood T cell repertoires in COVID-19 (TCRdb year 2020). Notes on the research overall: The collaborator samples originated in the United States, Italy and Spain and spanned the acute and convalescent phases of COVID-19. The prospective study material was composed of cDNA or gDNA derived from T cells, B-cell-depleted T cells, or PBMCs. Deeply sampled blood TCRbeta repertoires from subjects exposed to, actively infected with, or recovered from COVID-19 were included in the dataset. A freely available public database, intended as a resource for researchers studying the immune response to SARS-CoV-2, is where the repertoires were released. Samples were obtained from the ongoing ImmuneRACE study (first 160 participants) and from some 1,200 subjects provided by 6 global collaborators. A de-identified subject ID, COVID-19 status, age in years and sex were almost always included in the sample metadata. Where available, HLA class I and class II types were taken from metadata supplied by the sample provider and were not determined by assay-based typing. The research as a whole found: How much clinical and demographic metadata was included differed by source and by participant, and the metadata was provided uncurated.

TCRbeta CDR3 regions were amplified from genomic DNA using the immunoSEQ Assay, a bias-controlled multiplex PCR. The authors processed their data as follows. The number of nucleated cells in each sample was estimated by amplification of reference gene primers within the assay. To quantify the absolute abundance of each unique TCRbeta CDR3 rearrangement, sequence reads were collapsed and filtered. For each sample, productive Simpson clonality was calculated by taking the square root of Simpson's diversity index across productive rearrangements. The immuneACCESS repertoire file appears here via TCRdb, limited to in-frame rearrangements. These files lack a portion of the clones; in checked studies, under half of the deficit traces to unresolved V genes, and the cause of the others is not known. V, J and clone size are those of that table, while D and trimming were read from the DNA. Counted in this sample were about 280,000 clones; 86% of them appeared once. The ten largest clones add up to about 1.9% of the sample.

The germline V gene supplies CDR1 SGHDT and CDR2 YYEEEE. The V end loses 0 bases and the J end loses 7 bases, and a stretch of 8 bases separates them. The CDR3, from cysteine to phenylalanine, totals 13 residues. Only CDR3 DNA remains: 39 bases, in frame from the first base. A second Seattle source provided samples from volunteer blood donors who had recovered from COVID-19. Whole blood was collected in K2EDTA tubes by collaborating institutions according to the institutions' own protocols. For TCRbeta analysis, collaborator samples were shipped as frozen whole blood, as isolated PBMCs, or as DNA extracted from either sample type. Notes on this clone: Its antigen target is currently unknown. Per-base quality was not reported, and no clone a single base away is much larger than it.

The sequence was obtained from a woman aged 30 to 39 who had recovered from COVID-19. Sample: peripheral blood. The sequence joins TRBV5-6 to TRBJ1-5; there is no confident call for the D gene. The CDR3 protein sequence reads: CASSLVGEQPQHF. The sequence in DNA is TGTGCCAGCAGCTTGGTCGGGGAACAGCCCCAGCATTTT. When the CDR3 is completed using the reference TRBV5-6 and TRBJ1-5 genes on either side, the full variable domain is DAGVTQSPTHLIKTRGQQVTLRCSPKSGHDTVSWYQQALGQGPQFIFQYYEEEERQRGNFPDRFSGHQFPNYSSELNVNALLLGDSALYLCASSLVGEQPQHFGDGTRLSIL.